The 27 T cell receptor beta chains below were found in one sample sequenced in a study of regulatory T cells in long-lasting Graves disease. Both iRepertoire HTBI primers and Arm-PCR of CDR3 regions were used to build the TCR beta libraries. Each CDR3 protein is one row after TCRdb ran MiXCR on the multiplex PCR reads. The repertoire holds just over 600,000 distinct CDR3 sequences, around 17% seen once, with approximately 20% in the top ten. The sample's time point: newly diagnosed GD, antithyroid drugs for less than 3 months. The TCR library was made from RNA that had been extracted from PBMCs in TRIzol. These same records also appear under a second study, on T cells in Graves' hyperthyroidism and ophthalmopathy.

Here the sequenced sample was peripheral blood mononuclear cells (PBMCs), taken at new diagnosis, from a patient treated with antithyroid drugs. All receptors derive from a woman in her 30s with Graves disease.

At least ten counts were recorded for this clonotype. This rearrangement joins TRBV12-3 or TRBV12-4 to TRBJ1-6; tentative D call: TRBD1 (6 bases). V gave up 6 bases and J gave up 6 bases, with 12 bases separating them. The CDR3 spans 14 residues. The CDR3 DNA reads TGTGCCAGCAGCCCGGGACACCTTAATTCACCCCTCCACTTT. This codes for CASSPGHLNSPLHF.

This clonotype was counted ten times or more. The genes are TRBV5-1 and TRBJ2-1, with 9 bases lining up with TRBD2. V trimming: 2 bases; J trimming: 5 bases; junction bases outside the gene matches: 5. CDR1 SGHRS and CDR2 YFSETQ come from the germline V gene. CDR3 size: 15 residues. The CDR3 is CASSFFGGRDNEQFF. CDR3 DNA: TGCGCCAGCAGCTTTTTTGGCGGGAGGGACAATGAGCAGTTCTTC.

This clonotype has a count of ten or more. V and J are TRBV6-5 and TRBJ2-7, with D unresolved. V was cut by 0 bases and J by 7 bases, with 13 bases left in between. There are 14 residues in the CDR3. Germline V CDR1 and CDR2: MNHEY, SVGAGI. CDR3 amino acids: CASSYSGRRREQYF. The DNA of the CDR3 is TGTGCCAGCAGTTACTCAGGCAGGCGTCGAGAGCAGTACTTC.

The chain uses TRBV7-6 and TRBJ2-7; D is uncertain. CDR1 SGHVS and CDR2 FNYEAQ come from the germline V gene. V was clipped by 5 bases and J by 5 bases, with 7 bases between them. The CDR3 consists of 11 residues. In DNA, the CDR3 is TGTGCCAGCAGCCATCAGCACGAGCAGTACTTC. It is translated as CASSHQHEQYF.

V and J are TRBV5-6 and TRBJ2-1; 15 bases map to TRBD2. Germline trimming cut 2 bases from V and 5 bases from J; bases unmatched to any gene: 11. Germline V lookup: CDR1 SGHDT, CDR2 YYEEEE. This CDR3 comprises 19 residues. The CDR3 region has the DNA TGTGCCAGCAGCTTTATGAGGGGACTAGCGGGAGGTAGTCACAATGAGCAGTTCTTC. Protein product: CASSFMRGLAGGSHNEQFF.

This clonotype was counted only a few times. CDR3 amino acids: CATETSGRAGRGNEQFF. Here the CDR3 DNA reads TGTGCCACCGAGACTAGCGGGAGGGCTGGTCGAGGGAATGAGCAGTTCTTC. The chain combines TRBV24-1 with TRBJ2-1; TRBD2 matches 14 bases. Germline CDR1 is KGHDR and CDR2 is SFDVKD. V was pared by 9 bases and J by 7 bases, with 13 bases of the junction left unmatched. This CDR3 has 17 residues.

This clonotype was found a few times. The chain employs TRBV25-1 and TRBJ2-1; possibly TRBD2 for D (5 bases). The V end was cut by 1 base, the J end by 2 bases, with 18 bases between. Germline CDR1 and CDR2: MGHDK and SYGVNS. This CDR3 region has 18 residues. The CDR3 DNA is TGTGCCAGCAGTGAATCGGGTCCCGGCGGGCCGACCTACAATGAGCAGTTCTTC. Translating it yields CASSESGPGGPTYNEQFF.

This clonotype was observed at least ten times. The V call is TRBV29-1, the J call TRBJ2-1, with TRBD1 as a possible D gene (5 bases). CDR1 and CDR2 (germline): SQVTM, ANQGSEA. Deletions cut 7 bases from V and 8 bases from J, with 21 bases between. The CDR3 runs to 14 residues. The CDR3 loop reads CSGDPQSTGHEQFF. The CDR3 DNA sequence: TGCAGCGGTGACCCCCAATCTACAGGTCATGAGCAGTTCTTC.

This sequence joins TRBV20-1 and TRBJ1-5; D is unclear. V was cut by 1 base and J by 3 bases, with 7 bases left in between. CDR3 size: 13 residues. The germline V gene encodes CDR1 DFQATT and CDR2 SNEGSKA (reference sequence). CDR3 coding DNA: TGCAGTGCTAGAGCCACGATCAATCAGCCCCAGCATTTT. This sequence encodes CSARATINQPQHF.

To note about this clonotype: A much larger clonotype is one base distant, so this may be a read error. The CDR3 nucleotides are TGTGCCAGCAGTTTTGCCCCCGAAGCTTTCTTT. This encodes CASSFAPEAFF. V usage is TRBV12-3 or TRBV12-4 and J usage is TRBJ1-1, with D uncertain. Trimming pared 3 bases from V and 8 bases from J, leaving 7 bases between. The CDR3 contains 11 residues.

This clonotype was observed at least ten times. V usage is TRBV28 and J usage is TRBJ2-7, with 7 bases aligning to TRBD2. V lost 4 bases and J lost 1; bases outside the gene matches: 4. From germline, CDR1 is MDHEN and CDR2 SYDVKM. The CDR3 sequence is 14 residues long. The chain's CDR3 is CASSSGGTSYEQYF. Written as DNA, the CDR3 is TGTGCCAGCAGTTCCGGGGGGACGTCCTACGAGCAGTACTTC. The variable domain in full, completed from reference TRBV28 and TRBJ2-7, reads DVKVTQSSRYLVKRTGEKVFLECVQDMDHENMFWYRQDPGLGLRLIYFSYDVKMKEKGDIPEGYSVSREKKERFSLILESASTNQTSMYLCASSSGGTSYEQYFGPGTRLTVT.

This clonotype was recorded at least ten times. The V and J genes are TRBV27 and TRBJ2-1; D perhaps matches TRBD2 (5 bases). This CDR3 region has 13 residues. The V gene lost 5 bases and the J gene lost 10 bases, with 15 bases spanning the gap. In germline, CDR1 is MNHEY, CDR2 SMNVEV (reference sequence). The CDR3 nucleotides read TGTGCCAGCAGTCTCTCAAAGCGGCGAGAGCAGTTCTTC. Translation: CASSLSKRREQFF.

This clonotype was found a few times. The chain is built from TRBV9 and TRBJ2-4, with D perhaps being TRBD1 or TRBD2 (5 bases each). Germline values: CDR1 SGDLS, CDR2 YYNGEE. This CDR3 is 18 amino acids long. Trimming left V 4 bases short and J 0 bases short, with 20 bases between. The CDR3 protein is CASSPRYSGDPAKNIQYF. Here the CDR3 DNA reads TGTGCCAGCAGCCCTCGGTACAGTGGGGACCCAGCCAAAAACATTCAGTACTTC.

This clonotype was observed at least ten times. The V call is TRBV2, the J call TRBJ1-1; 8 nucleotides align to TRBD1. This CDR3 has 14 amino acids. The germline V gene encodes CDR1 SNHLY and CDR2 FYNNEI. After removal of 6 bases from V and 0 bases from J, the junction contained 3 bases not matched to a gene. This CDR3 is CASRYRGMNTEAFF. CDR3 DNA sequence: TGTGCCAGCAGATACAGGGGGATGAACACTGAAGCTTTCTTT.

A few counts support this clonotype. The chain combines TRBV6-2 or TRBV6-3 with TRBJ1-1; D is undetermined. This CDR3 spans 12 amino acids. V lost 0 bases, J lost 6 bases, and 5 bases lay in between. Per germline, CDR1 MNHEY and CDR2 SVGEGT. CDR3 loop: CASSYSGAEAFF. The DNA of the CDR3 is TGTGCCAGCAGTTACTCTGGAGCTGAAGCTTTCTTT.

This clonotype was observed a few times. The rearrangement joins TRBV18 to TRBJ2-1; 9 nucleotides agree with TRBD2. V was clipped by 7 bases and J by 5 bases; unmatched bases: 9. CDR3 length equals 15 residues. The germline CDR1 and CDR2 sequences are KGHSH and LQKENI. The DNA of the CDR3 is TGTGCCAGCTTTATGGCGGGAGGGCCAGACAATGAGCAGTTCTTC. Its translation is CASFMAGGPDNEQFF.

The rearrangement uses TRBV3-1 and TRBJ2-7; the D gene is possibly TRBD1 (5 bases). V dropped 8 bases and J dropped 5 bases, with 19 bases sitting between them. The V gene's germline CDR1 is LGHDT and CDR2 YNNKEL (reference sequence). The length of the CDR3 is 14 residues. This CDR3 reads CASSPLIGVDEQYF. The CDR3 DNA follows: TGTGCCAGCTCACCCCTGATAGGGGTGGACGAGCAGTACTTC.

This clonotype was recorded a few times. The chain links TRBV7-9 to TRBJ1-1, with TRBD1 matching over 7 bases. Germline V CDR1 and CDR2: SEHNR, FQNEAQ (reference sequence). V lost 5 bases, J lost 3 bases, and 9 bases stayed unmatched. The CDR3 runs 15 residues. The CDR3 reads CASSLVRQGDTEAFF. In DNA form, the CDR3 reads TGTGCCAGCAGCCTCGTCCGCCAGGGGGACACTGAAGCTTTCTTT.

With respect to this clonotype: A much larger clone differs from this one at a single base, so this may be a read error. The CDR3 region is CASSQGVRALF. The CDR3 DNA reads TGTGCCAGCAGCCAAGGTGTACGCGCTCTCTTT. This chain connects TRBV3-1 to TRBJ1-1; D gene unclear. Per the germline V gene, CDR1 is LGHDT and CDR2 is YNNKEL (reference sequence). The CDR3 extends over 11 amino acids.

This clonotype was observed many times. The chain has TRBV6-2 or TRBV6-3 and TRBJ1-1, with a possible D match to TRBD1 (5 bases). Germline assignment: CDR1 MNHEY and CDR2 SVGEGT. CDR3 length: 13 residues. The V end lost 4 bases, the J end lost 4 bases, and 10 bases lay between the germline ends. The DNA for the CDR3 is TGTGCCAGCAGTTTCCAGGGTATCACTGAAGCTTTCTTT. This sequence encodes CASSFQGITEAFF.

A note on this clonotype: A much larger clone differs from this one at a single base, so this may be a read error. In DNA, the CDR3 is TGTGCCAGCACACCACGCTCGATGGGAGATACGCAGTATTTT. As protein: CASTPRSMGDTQYF. The V and J genes are TRBV27 and TRBJ2-3, with D uncertain. CDR1 MNHEY and CDR2 SMNVEV come from the germline V gene (reference sequence). The CDR3 is made up of 14 amino acids. Deletions cut 7 bases from V and 5 bases from J, with 16 bases between.

This clonotype has a count of ten or more. The chain has TRBV7-8 and TRBJ1-2; the D is unclear. Trimming pared 1 base from V and 7 bases from J, leaving 13 bases between. There are 14 residues in the CDR3. The germline V gene has CDR1 SGHVS and CDR2 FQNEAQ. CDR3 sequence reads: CASSLVGSAFGYTF. CDR3 DNA: TGTGCCAGCAGCTTAGTAGGCAGCGCTTTTGGCTACACCTTC.

This clonotype came up a few times. The chain is built from TRBV25-1 and TRBJ1-2, with 9 bases lining up with TRBD1. The germline CDR1 and CDR2 sequences are MGHDK and SYGVNS. V was clipped by 3 bases and J by 6 bases; unmatched bases: 11. The length of the CDR3 is 16 residues. Here the CDR3 reads CASSDPRTGDFHGYTF. CDR3 in DNA: TGTGCCAGCAGTGACCCTAGGACAGGGGATTTTCATGGCTACACCTTC.

The gene calls are TRBV6-1 and TRBJ1-1; weak D call: TRBD1 (5 bases). Germline CDR1 reads MNHNS; CDR2 reads SASEGT. The CDR3 sequence is 11 residues long. V was pared by 6 bases and J by 9 bases, with 11 bases between. This CDR3 reads CASRQDHKAFF. The CDR3 nucleotides read TGTGCCAGCAGACAGGATCATAAAGCTTTCTTT.

The chain recombines TRBV6-1 with TRBJ2-7; D may be TRBD2 (5 bases). Trimming took off 5 bases at V and 7 bases at J, with 12 bases between the two ends. CDR1 is MNHNS and CDR2 is SASEGT in the germline V gene. The CDR3 consists of 12 residues. CDR3 in amino acids: CASSTITREQYF. In nucleotides, the CDR3 is TGTGCCAGCAGTACTATAACTAGAGAGCAGTACTTC.

This clonotype was seen repeatedly, ten times or more. The chain combines TRBV28 with TRBJ2-1; the D is unclear. The end of the DNA fits TRBJ2-5 better, so the J call may be wrong. Germline CDR1 and CDR2: MDHEN and SYDVKM. This CDR3 is built from 12 residues. CDR3 region: CASRENQETQYF. The CDR3 coding sequence is TGTGCCAGCAGGGAAAACCAAGAGACCCAGTACTTC.

This clonotype was detected only a few times. This rearrangement joins TRBV3-1 to TRBJ1-3; D not resolved. With 2 bases removed from V and 4 bases from J, the gap between germline ends came to 6 bases. The germline V gene encodes CDR1 LGHDT and CDR2 YNNKEL (reference sequence). The CDR3 has 13 amino acids. The CDR3 DNA reads TGTGCCAGCAGCCAACTCAGGGGAAACACCATATATTTT. This sequence encodes CASSQLRGNTIYF.